The clone carrying this T cell receptor (beta chain) has just one count. CDR3 size: 17 residues. The entry originates in a study of preoperative IRX-2 immunotherapy in early breast cancer. This table comes from immunoSEQ multiplex PCR, and its TCRdb copy is limited to in-frame clones, with some not included. The data hold 55,000 to 70,000 clones, with approximately 94% observed a single time. The treatment here: preoperative locoregional IRX-2 cytokine immunotherapy. This specimen was taken from a patient treated with IRX-2 immunotherapy. The clonotype originates from a human donor with breast cancer. J is TRBJ1-3 and V is TRBV21-1; no check of the table's D call, TRBD1, against the DNA was made. TRBV21-1 is a pseudogene segment. This CDR3 reads CASSKWKQETKRNTIYF. In DNA form, the CDR3 reads TGTGCCAGCAGCAAATGGAAACAGGAGACGAAGAGGAACACCATATATTTT.